This T cell receptor beta chain was sequenced for a study of vaccination effects on CD4 cells after COVID-19. The V segment lost 4 bases and the J segment 0 bases; nucleotides outside the gene matches: 2. The CDR3 extends over 14 amino acids. The V gene's germline CDR1 is LGHNA and CDR2 YSLEER. Before any sequencing was done, the ViraFEST assay used viral peptide pools to expand antigen-specific CD4+ T cells. When more than 9 days of culture had elapsed, CD4+ T cells were isolated. The vaccine recipients had no prior SARS-CoV-2 infection, with negative nucleocapsid antibodies. This clone was observed once. Its matching antigen is unknown. Libraries were prepared by immunoSEQ multiplex PCR; TCRdb keeps only in-frame clonotypes and omits some of them. The profile covers about 27,000 clones, with roughly 70% appearing a single time and 22% taken by the ten largest.

The chain has TRBV4-3 and TRBJ1-2; 7 positions agree with TRBD1. The input for sequencing was CD4+ T cells from PBMCs cultured with HCoV-NL63 spike peptides, taken before COVID-19 vaccination. This clonotype was sampled from a human donor who received a COVID-19 vaccine. The CDR3 DNA follows: TGCGCCAGCAGCCCAGGACAGGCTAACTATGGCTACACCTTC. Protein product: CASSPGQANYGYTF.